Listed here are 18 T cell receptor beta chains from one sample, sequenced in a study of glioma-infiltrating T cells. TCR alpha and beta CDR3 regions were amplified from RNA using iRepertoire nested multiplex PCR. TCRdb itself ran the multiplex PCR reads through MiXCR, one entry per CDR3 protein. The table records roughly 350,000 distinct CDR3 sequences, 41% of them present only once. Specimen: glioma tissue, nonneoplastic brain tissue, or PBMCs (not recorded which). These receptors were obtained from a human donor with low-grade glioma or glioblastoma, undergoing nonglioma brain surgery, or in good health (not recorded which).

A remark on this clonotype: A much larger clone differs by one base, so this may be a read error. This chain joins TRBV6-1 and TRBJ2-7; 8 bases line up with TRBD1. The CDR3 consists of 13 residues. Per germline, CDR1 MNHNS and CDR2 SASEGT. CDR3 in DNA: TGTGCCAGCAGTTATAGGACAGGGTACGAGCAGAACTTC. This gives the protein CASSYRTGYEQNF.

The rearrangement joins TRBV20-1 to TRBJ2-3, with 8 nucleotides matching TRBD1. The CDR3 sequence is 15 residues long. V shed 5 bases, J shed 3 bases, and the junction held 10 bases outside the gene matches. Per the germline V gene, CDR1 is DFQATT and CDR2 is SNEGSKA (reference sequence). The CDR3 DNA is TGCAGTGCTGGATCAGGGGGCACGGGGACAGATACGCAGTATTTT. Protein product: CSAGSGGTGTDTQYF.

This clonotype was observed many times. The CDR3 reads CASSLTGGARGYTF. The CDR3 nucleotides read TGTGCCAGCAGTTTGACAGGGGGCGCGAGAGGCTACACCTTC. The chain links TRBV28 to TRBJ1-2, with 10 bases lining up with TRBD1. Looked up from germline, CDR1 is MDHEN and CDR2 is SYDVKM. J was trimmed by 8 bases and V by 3 bases; bases with no gene match: 6. The CDR3 is made up of 14 amino acids.

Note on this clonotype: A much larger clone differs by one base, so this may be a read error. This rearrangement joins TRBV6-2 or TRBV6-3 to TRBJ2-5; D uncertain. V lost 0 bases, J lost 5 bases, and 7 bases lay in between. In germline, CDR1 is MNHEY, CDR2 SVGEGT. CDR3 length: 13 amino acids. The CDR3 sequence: CASSYSSRETQYF. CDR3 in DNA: TGTGCCAGCAGTTACTCGTCACGGGAGACCCAGTACTTC.

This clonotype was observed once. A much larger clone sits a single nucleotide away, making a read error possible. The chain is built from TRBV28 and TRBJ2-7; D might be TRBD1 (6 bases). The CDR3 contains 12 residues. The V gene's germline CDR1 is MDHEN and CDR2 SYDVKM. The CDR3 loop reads CASSPRGYGQYF. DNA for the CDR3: TGTGCCAGCAGTCCTAGGGGGTACGGGCAGTACTTC.

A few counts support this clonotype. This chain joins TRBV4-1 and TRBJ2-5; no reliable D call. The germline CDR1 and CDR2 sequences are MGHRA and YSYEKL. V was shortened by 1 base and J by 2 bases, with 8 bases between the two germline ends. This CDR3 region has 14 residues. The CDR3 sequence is CASSQVAVQETQYF. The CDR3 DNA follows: TGCGCCAGCAGCCAAGTGGCAGTACAAGAGACCCAGTACTTC.

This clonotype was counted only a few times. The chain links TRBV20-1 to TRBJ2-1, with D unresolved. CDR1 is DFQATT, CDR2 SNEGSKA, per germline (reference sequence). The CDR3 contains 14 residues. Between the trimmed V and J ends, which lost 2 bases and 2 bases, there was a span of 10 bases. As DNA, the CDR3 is TGCAGTGCTAGAAAGGGCAGCACCTACAATGAGCAGTTCTTC. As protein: CSARKGSTYNEQFF.

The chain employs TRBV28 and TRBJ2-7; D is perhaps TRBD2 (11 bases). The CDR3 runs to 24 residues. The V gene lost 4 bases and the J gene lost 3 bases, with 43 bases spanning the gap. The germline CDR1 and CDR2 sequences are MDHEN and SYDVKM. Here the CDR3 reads CASSSSHSRQGAVLAGGALYEQYF. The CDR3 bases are TGTGCCAGCAGTTCTTCCCACTCTCGACAGGGGGCGGTTTTAGCGGGAGGGGCACTCTACGAGCAGTACTTC.

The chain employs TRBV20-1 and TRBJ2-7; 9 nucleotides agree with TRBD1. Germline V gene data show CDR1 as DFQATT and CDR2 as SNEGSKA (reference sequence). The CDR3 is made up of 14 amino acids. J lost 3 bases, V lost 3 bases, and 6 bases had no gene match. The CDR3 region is CSARGQGFVYEQYF. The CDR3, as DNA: TGCAGTGCTAGGGGACAGGGTTTCGTCTACGAGCAGTACTTC.

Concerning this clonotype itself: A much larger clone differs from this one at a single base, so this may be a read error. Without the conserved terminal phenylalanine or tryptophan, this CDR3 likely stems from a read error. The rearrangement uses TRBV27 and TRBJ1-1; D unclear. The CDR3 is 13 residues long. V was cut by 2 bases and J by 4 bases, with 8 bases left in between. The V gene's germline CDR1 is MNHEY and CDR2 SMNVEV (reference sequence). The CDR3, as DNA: TGTGCCAGCAGTTTAAAAGGGTCCACTGAAGCTTTCTTG. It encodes CASSLKGSTEAFL.

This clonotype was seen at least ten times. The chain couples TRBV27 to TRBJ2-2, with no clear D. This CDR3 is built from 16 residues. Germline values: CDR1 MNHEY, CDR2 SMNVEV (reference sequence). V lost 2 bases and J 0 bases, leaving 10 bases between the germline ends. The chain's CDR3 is CASSLIRFANTGELFF. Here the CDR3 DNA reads TGTGCCAGCAGTTTAATTAGGTTCGCGAACACCGGGGAGCTGTTTTTT.

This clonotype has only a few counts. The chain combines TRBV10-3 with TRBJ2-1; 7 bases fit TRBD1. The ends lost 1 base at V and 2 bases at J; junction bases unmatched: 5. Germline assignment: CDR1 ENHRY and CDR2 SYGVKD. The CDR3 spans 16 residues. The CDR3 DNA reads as TGTGCCATCAGTGAGTTACCGGGACAGCCCTACAATGAGCAGTTCTTC. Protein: CAISELPGQPYNEQFF.

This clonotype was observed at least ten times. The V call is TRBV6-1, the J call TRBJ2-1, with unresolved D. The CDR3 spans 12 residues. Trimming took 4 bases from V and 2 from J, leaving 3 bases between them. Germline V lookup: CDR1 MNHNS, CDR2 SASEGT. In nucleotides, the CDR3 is TGTGCCAGCAGTGGGACCTACAATGAGCAGTTCTTC. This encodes CASSGTYNEQFF.

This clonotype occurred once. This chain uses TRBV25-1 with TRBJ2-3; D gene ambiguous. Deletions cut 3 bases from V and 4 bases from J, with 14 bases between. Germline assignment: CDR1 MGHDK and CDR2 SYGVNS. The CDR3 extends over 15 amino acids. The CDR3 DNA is TGTGCCAGCAGTGATCTAGAGGAGATGTCAGATACGCAGTATTTT. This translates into CASSDLEEMSDTQYF. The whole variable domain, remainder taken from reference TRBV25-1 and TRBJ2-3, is EADIYQTPRYLVIGTGKKITLECSQTMGHDKMYWYQQDPGMELHLIHYSYGVNSTEKGDLSSESTVSRIRTEHFPLTLESARPSHTSQYLCASSDLEEMSDTQYFGPGTRLTVL.

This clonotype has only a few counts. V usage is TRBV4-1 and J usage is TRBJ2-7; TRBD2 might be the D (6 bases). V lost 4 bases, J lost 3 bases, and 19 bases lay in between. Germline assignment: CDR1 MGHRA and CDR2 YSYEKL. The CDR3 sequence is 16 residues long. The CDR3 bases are TGCGCCAGCAGCCCATATGGTTCGGGACTTATCTACGAGCAGTACTTC. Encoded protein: CASSPYGSGLIYEQYF.

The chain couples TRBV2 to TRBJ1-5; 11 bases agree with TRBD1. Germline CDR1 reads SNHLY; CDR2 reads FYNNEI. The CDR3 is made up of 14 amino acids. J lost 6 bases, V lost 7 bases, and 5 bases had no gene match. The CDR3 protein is CASTPDRGPQPQHF. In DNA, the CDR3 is TGTGCCAGCACGCCGGACAGGGGGCCTCAGCCCCAGCATTTT.

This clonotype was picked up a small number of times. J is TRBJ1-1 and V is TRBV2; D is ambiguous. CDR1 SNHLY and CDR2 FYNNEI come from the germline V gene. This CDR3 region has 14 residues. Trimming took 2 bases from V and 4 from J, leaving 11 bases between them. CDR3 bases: TGTGCCAGCAGTGAAATCTTGAGAGGCACTGAAGCTTTCTTT. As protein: CASSEILRGTEAFF.

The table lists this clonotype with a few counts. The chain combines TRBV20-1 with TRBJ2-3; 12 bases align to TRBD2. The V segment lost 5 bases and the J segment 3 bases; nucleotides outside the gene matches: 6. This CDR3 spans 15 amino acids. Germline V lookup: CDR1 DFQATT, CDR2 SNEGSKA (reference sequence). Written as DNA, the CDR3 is TGCAGTGCTGGTGGACTAGCGGGATGGACAGATACGCAGTATTTT. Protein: CSAGGLAGWTDTQYF.